This T cell receptor beta chain is from a study of human T cells and chemical hapten exposure. Study information: Patch testing placed 0.01% DPC on the upper back, with readings at 6 days.

In TCRdb, the RACE reads were re-called with MiXCR into one record per CDR3 protein. The table has 300,000 to 450,000 distinct CDR3 sequences, roughly 5% seen once. Germline V gene data show CDR1 as MNHEY and CDR2 as SVGEGT. CDR3 length: 12 residues. V gave up 8 bases and J gave up 4 bases; unmatched junction bases: 1. Time point meaning: pre-sensitization, week 0. Treatment defined: therapeutic diphenylcyclopropenone sensitization with weekly scalp DPC. The donor pool consisted of alopecia patients aged 18 to 70 years, considered suitable for DPC. Sequencing was performed on whole blood, taken in connection with sensitization to the hapten diphenylcyclopropenone (DPC). This clonotype was obtained from a woman aged 50 to 60 with alopecia areata. Some clones in this sample may be carry-over from other donors' samples. This rearrangement joins TRBV6-2 or TRBV6-3 to TRBJ1-5; TRBD1 agrees at 8 bases. CDR3 amino acids: CASGDRNQPQHF. The CDR3 nucleotides are TGTGCCAGCGGGGACAGGAATCAGCCCCAGCATTTT.